Each of the 28 T cell receptor beta chains below was sequenced from the same sample in a study of blood T cell repertoires in COVID-19. TCRdb's table, derived via immunoSEQ multiplex PCR, lists solely in-frame clones and lacks some. Seen here are under 90,000 clones, around nine tenths observed once, and the top ten hold 5% to 6%. The sample was peripheral blood. The receptors were sampled from a man aged 55 to 70 with acute or convalescent COVID-19.

The chain employs TRBV19 and TRBJ2-3; no clear D gene. The V end lost 4 bases, the J end lost 6 bases, and 11 bases lay between the germline ends. The germline CDR1 and CDR2 sequences are LNHDA and SQIVND (reference sequence). This CDR3 comprises 13 residues. This CDR3 is CASSTPYGDTQYF. The CDR3 nucleotides read TGTGCCAGTAGTACCCCTTACGGGGATACGCAGTATTTT.

J is TRBJ1-4 and V is TRBV4-1, with D unclear. Trimming pared 1 base from V and 3 bases from J, leaving 12 bases between. This CDR3 contains 16 residues. The germline V gene encodes CDR1 MGHRA and CDR2 YSYEKL. In DNA, the CDR3 is TGCGCCAGCAGCCAAGGGTCACAGCTTTCTAATGAAAAACTGTTTTTT. Translated: CASSQGSQLSNEKLFF.

The chain recombines TRBV6-1 with TRBJ2-5; D possibly corresponds to TRBD1 (6 bases). The CDR3 is made up of 16 amino acids. V gave up 2 bases and J gave up 2 bases, with 15 bases separating them. Germline V CDR1 and CDR2: MNHNS, SASEGT. The CDR3 sequence: CASSEQQGQSQETQYF. In DNA, the CDR3 is TGTGCCAGCAGTGAACAACAAGGACAGTCTCAAGAGACCCAGTACTTC.

The V gene is TRBV10-3, the J gene TRBJ1-2, with a tentative D call TRBD1 (6 bases). The CDR3 length is 14 residues. In germline, CDR1 is ENHRY, CDR2 SYGVKD. Trimming cost V 6 bases and J 4 bases, with 15 bases left between them. This CDR3 reads CAISRDIGSYGYTF. CDR3 coding DNA: TGTGCCATCAGCCGGGACATTGGTTCCTATGGCTACACCTTC.

This rearrangement joins TRBV6-4 to TRBJ1-2; perhaps TRBD1 as D (5 bases). Trimming took off 7 bases at V and 4 bases at J, with 16 bases between the two ends. Germline values: CDR1 MRHNA, CDR2 SNTAGT. The CDR3 spans 14 residues. The CDR3 reads CASITQDGGYGYTF. The CDR3 DNA is TGTGCCAGCATAACCCAGGACGGGGGCTATGGCTACACCTTC.

The gene calls are TRBV5-1 and TRBJ2-5; 9 nucleotides match TRBD1. The CDR3 has 19 residues. Germline trimming cut 4 bases from V and 3 bases from J; bases unmatched to any gene: 19. Per germline, CDR1 SGHRS and CDR2 YFSETQ. The CDR3 nucleotides are TGCGCCAGCAGCCAGGACAGGGGTCGGGCGCTAGCTCGGGAAGAGACCCAGTACTTC. Translation gives CASSQDRGRALAREETQYF.

Here the CDR3 DNA reads TGTGCCACCAGTGGGGGGTGGTTGGGGGGCCAAGAGACCCAGTACTTC. Translating gives CATSGGWLGGQETQYF. The genes are TRBV24-1 and TRBJ2-5, with D perhaps TRBD2 (6 bases). CDR3 size: 16 residues. The V end was cut by 5 bases, the J end by 1 base, with 16 bases between. CDR1 is KGHDR, CDR2 SFDVKD, per germline.

A few counts support this clone. This chain connects TRBV9 to TRBJ1-2, with D unclear. CDR1 is SGDLS, CDR2 YYNGEE, per germline. V was cut by 4 bases and J by 5 bases, with 9 bases left in between. The CDR3 extends over 12 amino acids. CDR3 residues: CASSKERYGYTF. The DNA for the CDR3 is TGTGCCAGCAGCAAGGAGCGGTATGGCTACACCTTC.

V is TRBV18 and J is TRBJ2-3; unclear D gene. This CDR3 region has 15 residues. CDR1 and CDR2 (germline): KGHSH, LQKENI. V shed 2 bases and J shed 2 bases, with 11 bases lying between them. The CDR3 loop reads CASSPKNSHTDTQYF. DNA of the CDR3: TGTGCCAGCTCACCAAAGAACAGCCACACAGATACGCAGTATTTT. The full variable domain, in which reference TRBV18 and TRBJ2-3 provide the parts outside the CDR3, is NAGVMQNPRHLVRRRGQEARLRCSPMKGHSHVYWYRQLPEEGLKFMVYLQKENIIDESGMPKERFSAEFPKEGPSILRIQQVVRGDSAAYFCASSPKNSHTDTQYFGPGTRLTVL.

The gene calls are TRBV29-1 and TRBJ1-2, with unresolved D. The germline CDR1 and CDR2 sequences are SQVTM and ANQGSEA. The CDR3 spans 13 residues. V was cut by 0 bases and J by 7 bases, with 12 bases left in between. The CDR3 loop reads CSVEDPREAGYTF. The CDR3 DNA follows: TGCAGCGTTGAAGATCCTAGGGAGGCTGGCTACACCTTC.

The genes are TRBV24-1 and TRBJ1-2; D uncertain. Germline CDR1 reads KGHDR; CDR2 reads SFDVKD. Deletions cut 1 base from V and 2 bases from J, with 7 bases between. The CDR3 is 14 residues long. The CDR3 sequence is CATSDFKQNYGYTF. The CDR3 DNA reads TGTGCCACCAGTGATTTTAAACAGAACTATGGCTACACCTTC.

This chain links TRBV5-6 with TRBJ2-7; 8 bases map to TRBD1. After removal of 2 bases from V and 3 bases from J, the junction contained 7 bases not matched to a gene. CDR3 length: 15 residues. Germline V gene data show CDR1 as SGHDT and CDR2 as YYEEEE. Here the CDR3 reads CASSFRDRLNYEQYF. CDR3 sequence (DNA): TGTGCCAGCAGCTTCCGGGACAGGCTAAACTACGAGCAGTACTTC.

V and J are TRBV7-2 and TRBJ1-2, with D possibly being TRBD1 (6 bases). The CDR3 length is 14 residues. With 1 base removed from V and 8 bases from J, the gap between germline ends came to 14 bases. Per germline, CDR1 SGHTA and CDR2 FQGNSA. CDR3 amino acids: CASSLGQVRDGYTF. In DNA, the CDR3 is TGTGCCAGCAGCTTAGGACAGGTGCGAGACGGCTACACCTTC. Full variable domain (rest looked up from reference TRBV7-2 and TRBJ1-2): GAGVSQSPSNKVTEKGKDVELRCDPISGHTALYWYRQSLGQGLEFLIYFQGNSAPDKSGLPSDRFSAERTGGSVSTLTIQRTQQEDSAVYLCASSLGQVRDGYTFGSGTRLTVV.

The chain couples TRBV19 to TRBJ2-3; 14 nucleotides align to TRBD2. Germline CDR1 and CDR2: LNHDA and SQIVND (reference sequence). V trimming: 6 bases; J trimming: 4 bases; junction bases outside the gene matches: 3. The CDR3 loop spans 15 amino acids. Here the CDR3 DNA reads TGTGCCAGTAGCCGACTAGCGGGGGGGCCAGATACGCAGTATTTT. It encodes CASSRLAGGPDTQYF.

In this sample, this clone turned up once. The chain has TRBV27 and TRBJ2-7; 10 nucleotides align to TRBD1. This CDR3 region has 14 residues. V was clipped by 6 bases and J by 3 bases; unmatched bases: 5. Germline CDR1 MNHEY, CDR2 SMNVEV (reference sequence). The CDR3 bases are TGTGCCAGCAGGTTGGGACAGGGGAACTACGAGCAGTACTTC. Protein: CASRLGQGNYEQYF.

The J gene is TRBJ2-2, the V gene TRBV4-3, with D perhaps TRBD2 (5 bases). CDR3 length: 15 residues. Trimming pared 0 bases from V and 1 base from J, leaving 6 bases between. The V gene's germline CDR1 is LGHNA and CDR2 YSLEER. The CDR3 spells CASSQEGRNTGELFF. The CDR3 DNA is TGCGCCAGCAGCCAAGAAGGGAGGAACACCGGGGAGCTGTTTTTT.

The J gene is TRBJ1-3, the V gene TRBV2; no clear D. The V end lost 5 bases, the J end lost 0 bases, and 5 bases lay between the germline ends. The germline gives CDR1 SNHLY, CDR2 FYNNEI. The CDR3 totals 13 residues. CDR3 nucleotides: TGTGCCAGCAGTCCCAACTCTGGAAACACCATATATTTT. Its translation is CASSPNSGNTIYF.

This clone appeared a single time. The chain carries TRBV5-5 and TRBJ2-7; TRBD1 matches at 8 bases. Germline lookup yields CDR1 SGHKS and CDR2 YYEKEE (reference sequence). V was clipped by 3 bases and J by 0 bases; unmatched bases: 5. The length of the CDR3 is 15 residues. Here the CDR3 reads CASSSTGVSSYEQYF. Here the CDR3 DNA reads TGTGCCAGCAGCTCGACAGGGGTCAGCTCCTACGAGCAGTACTTC.

The V call is TRBV19, the J call TRBJ1-2; 12 bases match TRBD1. Germline values: CDR1 LNHDA, CDR2 SQIVND (reference sequence). CDR3 length equals 19 residues. V gave up 3 bases and J gave up 3 bases; unmatched junction bases: 14. The CDR3 protein is CASSMSPSGTGGVDYGYTF. The CDR3 DNA follows: TGTGCCAGTAGTATGAGCCCCTCCGGGACAGGGGGCGTAGACTATGGCTACACCTTC.

J is TRBJ2-7 and V is TRBV2; 15 positions match TRBD2. Germline CDR1 and CDR2: SNHLY and FYNNEI. This CDR3 region has 13 residues. V was pared by 7 bases and J by 7 bases, with 2 bases of the junction left unmatched. CDR3 region: CASKGLAGGEQYF. CDR3 DNA: TGTGCCAGCAAAGGACTAGCGGGGGGGGAGCAGTACTTC.

In this sample, this clone turned up once. V and J are TRBV19 and TRBJ2-7; D is possibly TRBD1 (5 bases). V lost 7 bases and J 0 bases, leaving 13 bases between the germline ends. The CDR3 spans 14 residues. Germline V CDR1 and CDR2: LNHDA, SQIVND (reference sequence). This CDR3 is CASKAGQNSYEQYF. In DNA, the CDR3 is TGTGCCAGTAAGGCAGGACAAAACTCCTACGAGCAGTACTTC.

This rearrangement joins TRBV13 to TRBJ2-3, with D maybe TRBD1 (6 bases). Germline V lookup: CDR1 PRHDT, CDR2 FYEKMQ (reference sequence). V shed 3 bases and J shed 7 bases, with 17 bases lying between them. The CDR3 runs to 15 residues. CDR3 sequence (DNA): TGTGCCAGCAGCTTCGGGGCTACAGGGACGAATACGCAGTATTTT. Translated, it gives CASSFGATGTNTQYF.

The sample holds one count of this clone. The chain couples TRBV10-2 to TRBJ2-1, with D tentatively TRBD2 (7 bases). V shed 7 bases and J shed 7 bases, with 17 bases lying between them. Germline V gives CDR1 WSHSY, CDR2 SAAADI. There are 14 residues in the CDR3. Here the CDR3 DNA reads TGCGCCAGCAAGGGGGGGGGATCTCTTAATGAGCAGTTCTTC. It codes for CASKGGGSLNEQFF.

J is TRBJ1-1 and V is TRBV3-1 (or the pseudogene TRBV3-2), with 9 bases fitting TRBD1. The CDR3 has 15 amino acids. The V gene end was trimmed by 3 bases and the J gene end by 1 base; junction bases not matched to a gene: 3. Germline V gene lookup returns CDR1 LGHDT and CDR2 YNNKEL (reference sequence). CDR3 region: CASSHLQGANTEAFF. CDR3 in DNA: TGTGCCAGCAGCCATCTACAGGGGGCGAACACTGAAGCTTTCTTT.

V usage is TRBV10-2 and J usage is TRBJ2-1; 13 nucleotides align to TRBD2. The CDR3 is 18 residues long. The V gene's germline CDR1 is WSHSY and CDR2 SAAADI. With V trimmed by 2 bases and J by 5 bases, 9 bases remained unmatched. CDR3 sequence (DNA): TGCGCCAGCAGTGAGGATACTAGCGGGGGGGCCTATAACAATGAGCAGTTCTTC. This sequence encodes CASSEDTSGGAYNNEQFF.

The chain employs TRBV4-3 and TRBJ1-5; D gene uncertain. V shed 1 base and J shed 3 bases, with 13 bases lying between them. CDR3 length: 16 amino acids. Germline assignment: CDR1 LGHNA and CDR2 YSLEER. The CDR3 coding sequence is TGCGCCAGCAGCCAAGCGGGCCCCGGGGTCAATCAGCCCCAGCATTTT. Its protein product is CASSQAGPGVNQPQHF.

The chain carries TRBV10-2 and TRBJ1-2; 7 nucleotides match TRBD1. The CDR3 is 17 amino acids. V was clipped by 2 bases and J by 1 base; unmatched bases: 10. Per germline, CDR1 WSHSY and CDR2 SAAADI. In DNA, the CDR3 is TGCGCCAGCAGTGAGCGGAAGACAGGGTACTTTAACTATGGCTACACCTTC. Translated, it gives CASSERKTGYFNYGYTF.

This rearrangement joins TRBV5-8 to TRBJ2-7; D gene uncertain. CDR1 is SGHTS and CDR2 is YDEGEE in the germline V gene. V was clipped by 6 bases and J by 4 bases, with 17 bases between them. The CDR3 extends over 14 amino acids. CDR3 sequence reads: CASTRANPGYEQYF. The CDR3 DNA follows: TGTGCCAGCACTCGAGCAAACCCAGGATACGAGCAGTACTTC.